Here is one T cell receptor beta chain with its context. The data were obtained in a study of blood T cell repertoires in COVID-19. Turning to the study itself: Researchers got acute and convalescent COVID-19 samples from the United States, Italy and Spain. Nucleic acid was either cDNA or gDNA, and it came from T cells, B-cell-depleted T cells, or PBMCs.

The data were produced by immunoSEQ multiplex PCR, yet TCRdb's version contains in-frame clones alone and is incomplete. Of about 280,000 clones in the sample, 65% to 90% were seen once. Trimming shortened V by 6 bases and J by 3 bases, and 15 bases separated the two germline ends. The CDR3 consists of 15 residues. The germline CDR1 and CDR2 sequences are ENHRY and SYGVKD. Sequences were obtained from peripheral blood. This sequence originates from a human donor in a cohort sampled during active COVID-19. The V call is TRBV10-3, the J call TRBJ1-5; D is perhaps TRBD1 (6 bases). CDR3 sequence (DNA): TGTGCCATCAGATCTCTTCCAGGGGACAATCAGCCCCAGCATTTT. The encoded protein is CAIRSLPGDNQPQHF.